This is a list of T cell receptor beta chains from one sample in a study of T-cell memory formation after mild COVID-19. TCRdb re-derived calls from the 5' RACE reads in MiXCR, one entry per CDR3 protein. The repertoire consists of fewer than 250,000 distinct CDR3 sequences, with approximately 15% occurring once and the leading ten covering 2.1%. The specimen was PBMCs or a T cell subset sorted from them (not recorded which). All receptors come from an adult woman who had mild COVID-19 (a few samples of this study predate the infection). Cell type and time point are not known. CDR3s include the opening cysteine and the closing phenylalanine or tryptophan. A D gene is named only where the DNA matches it firmly. Size tells how often a clone was seen (once, few, many) or the class of an expanded clone, and some rows leave it out.

size | J | D | V | CDR3 | DNA
- | TRBJ2-1 | TRBD2 | TRBV5-1 | CASSSEPGLAEQFF | TGCGCCAGCAGCTCCGAACCCGGACTAGCCGAGCAGTTCTTC
- | TRBJ2-1 | TRBD2 | TRBV5-1 | CASSWQAAGSSYNEQFF | TGCGCCAGCAGCTGGCAGGCAGCGGGGAGCTCCTACAATGAGCAGTTCTTC
- | TRBJ2-3 | - | TRBV4-1 | CASSQEVSSDGTDTQYF | TGCGCCAGCAGCCAAGAAGTCAGTAGCGACGGCACAGATACGCAGTATTTT
- | TRBJ1-5 | TRBD1 | TRBV7-2 | CASSLVTGGGQPQHF | TGTGCCAGCAGCTTAGTGACAGGGGGCGGTCAGCCCCAGCATTTT
- | TRBJ2-6 | - | TRBV21-1 | CASRKSTGRLSGANVLTF | TGTGCCAGCAGGAAATCTACGGGACGCCTCTCTGGGGCCAACGTCCTGACTTTC
few | TRBJ1-1 | TRBD1 | TRBV6-6 | CASRPGQQNTEAFF | TGTGCCAGCAGACCGGGACAGCAGAACACTGAAGCTTTCTTT
few | TRBJ2-2 | - | TRBV19 | CASREQGPLNTGELFF | TGTGCCAGTAGGGAGCAGGGCCCCTTAAACACCGGGGAGCTGTTTTTT
- | TRBJ2-1 | - | TRBV24-1 | CATSDSGTQYNEQFF | TGTGCCACCAGTGATTCAGGGACCCAATACAATGAGCAGTTCTTC
few | TRBJ1-4 | - | TRBV4-1 | CASSQERGEGEKLFF | TGCGCCAGCAGCCAAGAAAGGGGTGAGGGTGAAAAACTGTTTTTT
- | TRBJ1-1 | - | TRBV15 | CATSVSWTNTEAFF | TGTGCCACCAGTGTATCGTGGACGAACACTGAAGCTTTCTTT
few | TRBJ1-3 | TRBD1 | TRBV20-1 | CSARVLTGRTGNTIYF | TGCAGTGCTAGAGTCTTGACAGGGCGTACTGGAAACACCATATATTTT
- | TRBJ2-5 | - | TRBV5-1 | CASSLMTGTQETQYF | TGCGCCAGCAGCTTAATGACCGGGACCCAAGAGACCCAGTACTTC
few | TRBJ2-3 | TRBD2 | TRBV9 | CASSALAGVPTDTQYF | TGTGCCAGCAGCGCACTAGCGGGGGTCCCCACAGATACGCAGTATTTT
- | TRBJ1-1 | - | TRBV5-5 | CASAPGPNTEAFF | TGTGCCAGCGCGCCGGGACCGAACACTGAAGCTTTCTTT
- | TRBJ2-3 | TRBD2 | TRBV30 | CAWIPRLATTQYF | TGTGCCTGGATCCCTCGACTAGCGACCACGCAGTATTTT
- | TRBJ1-2 | - | TRBV6-6 | CASTAQGRGGYTF | TGTGCCAGCACCGCCCAGGGGCGGGGAGGCTACACCTTC
- | TRBJ2-3 | TRBD2 | TRBV20-1 | CSARVGGTADTQYF | TGCAGTGCTAGAGTGGGGGGGACGGCAGATACGCAGTATTTT
few | TRBJ2-5 | TRBD1 | TRBV19 | CASRPKTGGGGETQYF | TGTGCCAGTAGGCCAAAGACAGGGGGCGGTGGGGAGACCCAGTACTTC
- | TRBJ1-2 | - | TRBV20-1 | CSALTRRDHYGYTF | TGCAGTGCCCTAACTCGCAGGGACCACTATGGCTACACCTTC
- | TRBJ1-1 | - | TRBV15 | CATSREGTINTEAFF | TGTGCCACCAGCAGAGAGGGGACCATAAACACTGAAGCTTTCTTT
- | TRBJ1-4 | TRBD1 | TRBV6-5 | CASSYSGQKLFF | TGTGCCAGCAGTTACTCGGGACAGAAACTGTTTTTT
- | TRBJ2-4 | - | TRBV11-2 | CASSLAVSKNIQYF | TGTGCCAGCAGCTTAGCGGTCAGCAAAAACATTCAGTACTTC
few | TRBJ2-7 | TRBD1 | TRBV20-1 | CSARDTTGGTYEQYF | TGCAGTGCTAGAGATACGACAGGGGGGACCTACGAGCAGTACTTC
- | TRBJ1-1 | - | TRBV15 | CATSRGHRDTEAFF | TGTGCCACCAGCAGGGGCCATCGGGACACTGAAGCTTTCTTT
- | TRBJ2-5 | TRBD1 | TRBV5-4 | CASSPQGAQETQYF | TGTGCCAGCAGCCCACAGGGGGCCCAAGAGACCCAGTACTTC
few | TRBJ1-2 | - | TRBV27 | CASSRSTSYGYTF | TGTGCCAGCAGTCGATCCACAAGTTATGGCTACACCTTC
- | TRBJ1-1 | - | TRBV2 | CASSEYGGNTEAFF | TGTGCCAGCAGTGAATACGGTGGGAACACTGAAGCTTTCTTT
- | TRBJ1-4 | - | TRBV7-9 | CASSTGQPGEEKLFF | TGTGCCAGCAGCACCGGACAGCCTGGGGAGGAAAAACTGTTTTTT
- | TRBJ2-5 | TRBD1 | TRBV12-3/TRBV12-4 | CASSSGQGRWETQYF | TGTGCCAGCAGTTCGGGACAGGGGCGCTGGGAGACCCAGTACTTC
- | TRBJ1-2 | - | TRBV6-6 | CASSESTRGYGYTF | TGTGCCAGCTCTGAGAGTACCAGGGGTTATGGCTACACCTTC
many | TRBJ2-1 | - | TRBV20-1 | CSGGHRTSYEQFF | TGCAGTGGGGGGCACAGGACAAGCTATGAGCAGTTCTTC
- | TRBJ2-1 | - | TRBV10-3 | CAIMGGPSSYNEQFF | TGTGCCATCATGGGGGGTCCGAGCTCCTACAATGAGCAGTTCTTC
few | TRBJ2-2 | - | TRBV29-1 | CSGGQNTGELFF | TGCAGCGGGGGACAGAACACCGGGGAGCTGTTTTTT
few | TRBJ1-2 | TRBD1 | TRBV5-1 | CASSLDRGLSGYGYTF | TGCGCCAGCAGCCTTGACAGGGGGCTAAGCGGTTATGGCTACACCTTC
- | TRBJ1-3 | - | TRBV3-1 | CASSHSGGGQLSGNTIYF | TGTGCCAGCAGCCACTCTGGCGGGGGGCAGTTATCTGGAAACACCATATATTTT
few | TRBJ1-1 | TRBD1 | TRBV29-1 | CSVPTGANTEAFF | TGCAGCGTCCCCACAGGGGCGAACACTGAAGCTTTCTTT
few | TRBJ2-1 | TRBD1 | TRBV4-3 | CASSHSTGTGTYNEQFF | TGCGCCAGCAGCCATTCGACCGGGACAGGGACTTACAATGAGCAGTTCTTC
- | TRBJ1-1 | - | TRBV5-5 | CASSIGQQWANTEAFF | TGTGCCAGCAGCATTGGGCAGCAGTGGGCGAACACTGAAGCTTTCTTT
- | TRBJ2-2 | - | TRBV18 | CASSPRQRDTGELFF | TGTGCCAGCTCACCACGACAGAGGGACACCGGGGAGCTGTTTTTT
many | TRBJ2-2 | TRBD1 | TRBV5-5 | CASSNGQGPGELFF | TGTGCCAGCAGCAACGGACAGGGGCCCGGGGAGCTGTTTTTT